This T cell receptor beta chain was recorded in a study of cytotoxic CD8 clonotypes in ibrutinib-treated CLL. About the research overall: The study included 11 relapsed/refractory and more than 14 treatment-naive patients; roughly 17 had IGHV unmutated disease. Overall study findings and caveats: Patients showed higher baseline clonality than age-matched healthy donors, and it tracked circulating CD8+ T-cell counts. Clonality went up at ibrutinib response and then declined back toward baseline at progression.

This CDR3 comprises 15 residues. Between the trimmed V and J ends, which lost 2 bases and 2 bases, there was a span of 12 bases. Germline lookup yields CDR1 SGHDT and CDR2 YYEEEE. Profiling relied on immunoSEQ multiplex PCR, and the TCRdb table lists in-frame clones only, not all of them. The sample gives more than 85,000 clones, roughly 80% of which show up once; roughly 25% is in the top ten. As to this clone: Its matching antigen is unknown.

The material sequenced was PBMCs, taken after 24 months of ibrutinib treatment. This sequence was found in a human donor with chronic lymphocytic leukemia. The chain recombines TRBV5-6 with TRBJ2-3; D unresolved. CDR3 sequence: CASSFGGGITDTQYF. The DNA for the CDR3 is TGTGCCAGCAGCTTCGGTGGCGGAATCACAGATACGCAGTATTTT.